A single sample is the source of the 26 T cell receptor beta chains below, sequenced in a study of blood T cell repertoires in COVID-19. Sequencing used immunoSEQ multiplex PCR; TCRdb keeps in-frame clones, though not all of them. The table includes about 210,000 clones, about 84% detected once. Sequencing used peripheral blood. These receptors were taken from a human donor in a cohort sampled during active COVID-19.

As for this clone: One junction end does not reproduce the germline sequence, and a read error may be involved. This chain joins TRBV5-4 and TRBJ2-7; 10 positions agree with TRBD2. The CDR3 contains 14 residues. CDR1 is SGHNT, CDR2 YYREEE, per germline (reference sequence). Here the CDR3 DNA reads TGTGCCAGCTCGAGCGGGAGGGCCTCCCACGAGCAGTACTTC. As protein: CASSSGRASHEQYF. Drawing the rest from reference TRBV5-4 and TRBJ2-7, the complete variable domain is ETGVTQSPTHLIKTRGQQVTLRCSSQSGHNTVSWYQQALGQGPQFIFQYYREEENGRGNFPPRFSGLQFPNYSSELNVNALELDDSALYLCASSSGRASHEQYFGPGTRLTVT.

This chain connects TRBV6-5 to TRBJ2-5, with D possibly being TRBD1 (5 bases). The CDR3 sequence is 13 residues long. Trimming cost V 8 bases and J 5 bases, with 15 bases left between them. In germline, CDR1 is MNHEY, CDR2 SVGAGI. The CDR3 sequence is CASSPRKGETQYF. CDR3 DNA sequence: TGTGCCAGCTCCCCGCGGAAGGGGGAGACCCAGTACTTC.

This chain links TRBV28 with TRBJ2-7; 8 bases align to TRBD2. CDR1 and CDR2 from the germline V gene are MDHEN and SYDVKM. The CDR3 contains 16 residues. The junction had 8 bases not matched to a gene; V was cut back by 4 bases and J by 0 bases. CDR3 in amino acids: CASSSPGSGSSYEQYF. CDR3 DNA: TGTGCCAGCAGTTCCCCGGGAAGCGGGAGCTCCTACGAGCAGTACTTC.

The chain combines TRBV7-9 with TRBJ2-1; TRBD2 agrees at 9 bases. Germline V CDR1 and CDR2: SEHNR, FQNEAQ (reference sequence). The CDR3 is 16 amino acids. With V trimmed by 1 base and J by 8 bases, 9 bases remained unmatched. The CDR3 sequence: CASSLVAGGHFDEQFF. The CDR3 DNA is TGTGCCAGCAGCTTAGTGGCGGGGGGGCATTTCGATGAGCAGTTCTTC.

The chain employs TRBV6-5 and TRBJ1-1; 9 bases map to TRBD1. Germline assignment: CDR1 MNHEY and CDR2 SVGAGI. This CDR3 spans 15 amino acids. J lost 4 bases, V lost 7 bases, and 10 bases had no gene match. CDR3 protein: CASTPGQGRATEAFF. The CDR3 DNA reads TGTGCCAGCACCCCGGGACAGGGAAGAGCCACTGAAGCTTTCTTT.

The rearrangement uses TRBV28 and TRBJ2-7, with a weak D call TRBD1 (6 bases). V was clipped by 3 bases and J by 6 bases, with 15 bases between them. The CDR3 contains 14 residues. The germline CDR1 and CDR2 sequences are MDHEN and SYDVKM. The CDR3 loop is CASSLRQVNAEQYF. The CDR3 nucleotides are TGTGCCAGCAGTTTGAGACAGGTGAATGCCGAGCAGTACTTC.

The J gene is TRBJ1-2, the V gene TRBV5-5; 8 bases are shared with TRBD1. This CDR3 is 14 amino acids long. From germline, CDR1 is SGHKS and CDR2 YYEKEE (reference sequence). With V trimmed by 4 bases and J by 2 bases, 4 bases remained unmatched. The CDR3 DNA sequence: TGTGCCAGCAGCACTACAGGGGGAAACTATGGCTACACCTTC. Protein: CASSTTGGNYGYTF.

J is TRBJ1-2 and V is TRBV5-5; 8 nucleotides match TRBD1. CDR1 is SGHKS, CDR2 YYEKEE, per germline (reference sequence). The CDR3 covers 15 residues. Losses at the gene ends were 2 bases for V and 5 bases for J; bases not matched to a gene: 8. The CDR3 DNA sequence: TGTGCCAGCAGCTTACCGGGACAGGTCGTATATGGCTACACCTTC. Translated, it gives CASSLPGQVVYGYTF.

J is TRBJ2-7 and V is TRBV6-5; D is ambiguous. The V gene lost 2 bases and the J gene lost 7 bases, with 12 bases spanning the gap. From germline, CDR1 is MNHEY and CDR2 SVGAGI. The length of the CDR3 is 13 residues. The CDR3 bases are TGTGCCAGCAGTTACCAACCGGCCAGGGAGCAGTACTTC. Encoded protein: CASSYQPAREQYF.

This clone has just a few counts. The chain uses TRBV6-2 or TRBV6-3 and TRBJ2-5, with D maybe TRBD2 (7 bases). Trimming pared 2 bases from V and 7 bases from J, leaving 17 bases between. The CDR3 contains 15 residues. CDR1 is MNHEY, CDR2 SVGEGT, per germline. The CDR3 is CASSYRWGGRGTQYF. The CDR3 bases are TGTGCCAGCAGTTACAGGTGGGGGGGCCGAGGGACCCAGTACTTC.

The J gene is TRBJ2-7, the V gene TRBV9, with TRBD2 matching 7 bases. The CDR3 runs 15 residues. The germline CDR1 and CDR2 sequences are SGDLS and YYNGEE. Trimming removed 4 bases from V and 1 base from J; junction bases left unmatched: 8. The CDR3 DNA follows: TGTGCCAGCAGCCCGCGACTAGCAGGATCCTACGAGCAGTACTTC. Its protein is CASSPRLAGSYEQYF.

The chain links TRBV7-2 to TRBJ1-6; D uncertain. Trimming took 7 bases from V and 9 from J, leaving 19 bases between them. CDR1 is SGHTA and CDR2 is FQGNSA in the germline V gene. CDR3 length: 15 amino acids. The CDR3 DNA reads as TGTGCCAGCACCCAGAGGGTTGAGGCCAGTTCACCCCTCCACTTT. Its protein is CASTQRVEASSPLHF.

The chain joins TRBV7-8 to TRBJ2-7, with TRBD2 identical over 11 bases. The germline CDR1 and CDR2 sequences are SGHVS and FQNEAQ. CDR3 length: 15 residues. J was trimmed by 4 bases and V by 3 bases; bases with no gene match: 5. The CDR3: CASSLVAGGEYEQYF. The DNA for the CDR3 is TGTGCCAGCAGCTTGGTAGCGGGAGGGGAATACGAGCAGTACTTC.

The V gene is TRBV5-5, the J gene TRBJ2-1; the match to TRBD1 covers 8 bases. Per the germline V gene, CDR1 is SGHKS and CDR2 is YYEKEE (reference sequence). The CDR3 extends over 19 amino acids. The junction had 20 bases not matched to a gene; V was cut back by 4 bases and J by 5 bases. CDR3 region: CASSPFSDRGPFLDNEQFF. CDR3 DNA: TGTGCCAGCAGCCCCTTCTCCGACAGGGGTCCCTTTTTGGACAATGAGCAGTTCTTC.

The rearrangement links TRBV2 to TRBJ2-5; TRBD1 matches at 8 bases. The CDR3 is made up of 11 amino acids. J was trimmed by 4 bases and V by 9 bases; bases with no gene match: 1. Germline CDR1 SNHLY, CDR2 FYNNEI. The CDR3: CARGQAETQYF. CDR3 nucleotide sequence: TGTGCCAGGGGACAGGCAGAGACCCAGTACTTC.

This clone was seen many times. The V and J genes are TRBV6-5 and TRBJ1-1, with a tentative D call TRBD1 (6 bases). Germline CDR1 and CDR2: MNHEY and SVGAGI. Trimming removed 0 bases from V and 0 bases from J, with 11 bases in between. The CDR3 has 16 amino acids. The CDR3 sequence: CASSYSIQGMNTEAFF. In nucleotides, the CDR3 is TGTGCCAGCAGTTACTCTATTCAGGGGATGAACACTGAAGCTTTCTTT.

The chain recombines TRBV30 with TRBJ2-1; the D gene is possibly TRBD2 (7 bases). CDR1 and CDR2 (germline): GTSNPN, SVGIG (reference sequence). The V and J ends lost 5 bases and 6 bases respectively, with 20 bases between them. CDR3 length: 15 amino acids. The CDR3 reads CAWDVAGALGNEQFF. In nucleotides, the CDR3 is TGTGCCTGGGACGTGGCGGGGGCTCTCGGCAATGAGCAGTTCTTC.

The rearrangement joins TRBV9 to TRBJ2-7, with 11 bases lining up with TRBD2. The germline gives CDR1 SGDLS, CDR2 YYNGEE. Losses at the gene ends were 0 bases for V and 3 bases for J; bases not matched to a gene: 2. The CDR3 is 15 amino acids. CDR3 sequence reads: CASSVALAGVYEQYF. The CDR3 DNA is TGTGCCAGCAGCGTAGCACTAGCGGGAGTCTACGAGCAGTACTTC.

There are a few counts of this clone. Here the CDR3 reads CASSGVDRGYQPQHF. CDR3 nucleotide sequence: TGTGCCAGCAGCGGGGTGGACAGGGGTTATCAGCCCCAGCATTTT. The rearrangement joins TRBV9 to TRBJ1-5, with 9 bases identical to TRBD1. Germline CDR1 reads SGDLS; CDR2 reads YYNGEE. This CDR3 is built from 15 residues. Losses at the gene ends were 3 bases for V and 5 bases for J; bases not matched to a gene: 6.

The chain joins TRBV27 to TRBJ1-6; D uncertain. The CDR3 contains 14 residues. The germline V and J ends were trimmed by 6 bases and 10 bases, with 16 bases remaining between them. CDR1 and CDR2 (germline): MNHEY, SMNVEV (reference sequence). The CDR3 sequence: CASRLSLLQSPLHF. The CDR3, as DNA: TGTGCCAGCAGATTAAGTCTCCTGCAGTCACCCCTCCACTTT.

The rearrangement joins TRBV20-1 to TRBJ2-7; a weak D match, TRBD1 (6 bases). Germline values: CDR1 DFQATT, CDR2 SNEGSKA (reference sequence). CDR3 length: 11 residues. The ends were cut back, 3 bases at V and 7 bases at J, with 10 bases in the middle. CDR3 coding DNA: TGCAGTGCTAGGGGGGCGAGGGAGCAGTACTTC. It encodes CSARGAREQYF.

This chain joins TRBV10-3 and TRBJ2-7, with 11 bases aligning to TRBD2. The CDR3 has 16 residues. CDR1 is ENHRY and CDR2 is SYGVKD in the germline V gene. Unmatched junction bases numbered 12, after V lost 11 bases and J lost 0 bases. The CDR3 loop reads CAAAGTSGTSSYEQYF. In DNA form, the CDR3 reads TGTGCCGCCGCCGGGACTAGCGGAACGAGCTCCTACGAGCAGTACTTC.

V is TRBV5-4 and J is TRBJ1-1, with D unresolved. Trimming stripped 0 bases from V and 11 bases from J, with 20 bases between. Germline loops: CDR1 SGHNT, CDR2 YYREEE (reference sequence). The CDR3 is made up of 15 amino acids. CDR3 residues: CASSLVWSTQSDAFF. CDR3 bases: TGTGCCAGCAGCTTGGTTTGGAGTACCCAGAGCGATGCTTTCTTT.

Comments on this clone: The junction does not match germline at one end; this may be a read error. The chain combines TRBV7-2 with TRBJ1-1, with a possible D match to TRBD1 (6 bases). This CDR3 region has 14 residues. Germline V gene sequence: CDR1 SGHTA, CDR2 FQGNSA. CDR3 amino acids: CASRFSGARTEAFF. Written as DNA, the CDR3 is TGTGCCAGCCGCTTCTCAGGGGCGCGTACTGAAGCTTTCTTT.

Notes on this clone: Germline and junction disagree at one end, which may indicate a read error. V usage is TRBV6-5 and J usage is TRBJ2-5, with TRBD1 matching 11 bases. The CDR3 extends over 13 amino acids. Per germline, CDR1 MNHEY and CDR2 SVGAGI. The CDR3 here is CASRDRGQGTQYF. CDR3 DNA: TGTGCCAGCAGGGACAGGGGGCAAGGGACCCAGTACTTC.

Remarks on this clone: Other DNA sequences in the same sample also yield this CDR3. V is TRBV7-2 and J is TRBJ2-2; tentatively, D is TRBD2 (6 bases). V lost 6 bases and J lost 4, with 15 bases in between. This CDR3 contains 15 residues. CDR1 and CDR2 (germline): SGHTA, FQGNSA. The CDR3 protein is CASSLRGRGTGELFF. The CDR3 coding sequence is TGTGCCAGCAGTCTAAGAGGGCGGGGCACCGGGGAGCTGTTTTTT.